This T cell receptor beta chain was profiled in a study of cytomegalovirus exposure and HLA in healthy donors. The V and J ends lost 6 bases and 0 bases, in that order; junction bases with no gene match: 4. CDR1 and CDR2 (germline): MNHNS, SASEGT. The CDR3 runs 15 residues. Note on this clone: Its antigen remains unidentified.

Study outcomes and limitations: As confirmed in vitro, three CMV-associated chains were specific for CMV antigens. The tendency of first-cohort TCR clusters to co-occur in the 90 to 150 validation repertoires was the finding of a later analysis. Cytomegalovirus-associated status was assigned to 164 TCR beta chains.

These donors were members of the approximately 110-subject validation cohort, a group separate from the approximately 670-subject first cohort. TCRdb's copy holds only in-frame clones and misses some; the assay was immunoSEQ multiplex PCR. The table records roughly 150,000 clones, about 88% of them present only once. V usage is TRBV6-1 and J usage is TRBJ2-7; 11 positions agree with TRBD2. This clonotype was sampled from a young woman in good health and CMV-seropositive. Source material: PBMCs. For the CDR3, the DNA is TGTGCCAGCAGGACTAGCGGGATCTTCTCCTACGAGCAGTACTTC. Translation: CASRTSGIFSYEQYF.